The entry below gives a single T cell receptor beta chain sequence along with its context. The data originate from a study of blood T cell repertoires in COVID-19. As for the study in general: From the United States, Italy and Spain came samples of acute and convalescent COVID-19. Sources were T cells, B-cell-depleted T cells, or PBMCs; the material itself was cDNA or gDNA.

Per the study methods: The assay estimated nucleated cells by amplifying reference gene primers. Produced via immunoSEQ multiplex PCR; TCRdb's table is partial and in-frame only. V and J calls and clone size are given by that table; D and trimming were obtained from the DNA. The sample has approximately 76,000 clones, 70% to 80% seen once. The CDR3 is made up of 13 amino acids. V lost 6 bases and J lost 9; bases outside the gene matches: 6. The sequencing sample was made of peripheral blood. This chain uses TRBV12-3 or TRBV12-4 with TRBJ1-2; 11 bases are a match to TRBD1. The receptor was derived from a woman in her seventies with acute or convalescent COVID-19. The CDR3 loop is CASSQRDRGSYTF. The CDR3, as DNA: TGTGCCAGCAGCCAACGGGACAGGGGGAGCTACACCTTC.